This TCR beta chain was identified in a study of blood T cells in healthy people across ages. Whole-study results and caveats: TCR beta diversity was tightly associated with the proportion of naive T cells.

Primers used in a second PCR of about 6 to 11 cycles were a sample-barcoded 5' primer and a J-beta primer mix. Through a template-switch adaptor with 12 random nucleotides, each cDNA molecule received a tag. In TCRdb, the 5' RACE reads were re-called with MiXCR into one record per CDR3 protein. The sample shows around 670,000 distinct CDR3 sequences, roughly 31% of them seen only once. There are 14 residues in the CDR3. Per germline, CDR1 SSHAT and CDR2 FNYEAQ (reference sequence). As for this clonotype: The antigen remains undetermined. One end of the junction fails to match germline, which may point to a read error.

Sequencing was done on a sample of blood. The TCR sequence derives from a woman older than 75 in good health. The rearrangement joins TRBV7-7 to TRBJ2-2, with no clear D. CDR3 region: CASSSNIGTGELFF. The DNA of the CDR3 is TGTGCTAGCAGCTCAAACATAGGAACCGGGGAGCTGTTTTTT.